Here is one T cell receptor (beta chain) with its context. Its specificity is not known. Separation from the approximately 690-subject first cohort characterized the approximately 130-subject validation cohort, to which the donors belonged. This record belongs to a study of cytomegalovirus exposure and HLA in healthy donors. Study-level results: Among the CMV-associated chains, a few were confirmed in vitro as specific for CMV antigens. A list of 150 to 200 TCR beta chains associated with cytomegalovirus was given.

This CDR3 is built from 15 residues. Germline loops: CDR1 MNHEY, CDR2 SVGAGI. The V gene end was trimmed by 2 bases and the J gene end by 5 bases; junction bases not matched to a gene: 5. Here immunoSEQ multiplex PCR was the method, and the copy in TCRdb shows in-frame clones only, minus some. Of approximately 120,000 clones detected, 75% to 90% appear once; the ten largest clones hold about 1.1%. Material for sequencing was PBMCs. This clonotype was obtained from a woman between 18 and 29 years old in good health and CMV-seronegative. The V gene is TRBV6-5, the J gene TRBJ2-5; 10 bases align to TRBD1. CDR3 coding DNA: TGTGCCAGCAGTTACGCGGGACAGGGGAGGGAGACCCAGTACTTC. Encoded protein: CASSYAGQGRETQYF.